This TCR beta chain comes out of a study of blood T cell repertoires in COVID-19. CDR1 is SQVTM and CDR2 is ANQGSEA in the germline V gene. There are 14 residues in the CDR3. Trimming shortened V by 6 bases and J by 2 bases, and 13 bases separated the two germline ends. Libraries were prepared by immunoSEQ multiplex PCR; TCRdb keeps only in-frame clonotypes and omits some of them. Of 150,000 or so clones listed, about four fifths were seen once; the top ten hold 15% to 20%. This chain connects TRBV29-1 to TRBJ2-2; TRBD1 is a possible D gene (5 bases). The source material was PBMCs or T cells enriched from blood (not recorded which). This receptor was obtained from a man aged 55-75 years who had recovered from COVID-19. The CDR3 spells CSVLEQVNTGELFF. The CDR3 region has the DNA TGCAGCGTCCTAGAACAGGTTAACACCGGGGAGCTGTTTTTT.